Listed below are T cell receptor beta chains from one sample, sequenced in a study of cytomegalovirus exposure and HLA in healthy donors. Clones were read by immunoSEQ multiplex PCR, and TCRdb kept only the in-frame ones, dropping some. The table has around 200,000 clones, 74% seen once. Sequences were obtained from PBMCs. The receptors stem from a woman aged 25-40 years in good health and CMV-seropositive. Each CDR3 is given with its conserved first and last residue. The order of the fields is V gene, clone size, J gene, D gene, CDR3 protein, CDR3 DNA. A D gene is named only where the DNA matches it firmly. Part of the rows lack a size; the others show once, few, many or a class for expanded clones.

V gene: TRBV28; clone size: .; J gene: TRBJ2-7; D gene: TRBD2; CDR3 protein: CASSILAGTSGSGEQYF; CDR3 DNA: TGTGCCAGCTCTATCCTTGCCGGGACTAGCGGGTCTGGGGAGCAGTACTTC
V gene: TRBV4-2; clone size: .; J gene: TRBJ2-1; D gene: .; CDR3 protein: CASSQEGRLPRRFF; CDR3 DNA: TGTGCCAGCAGCCAAGAAGGCCGACTCCCTCGACGGTTCTTC
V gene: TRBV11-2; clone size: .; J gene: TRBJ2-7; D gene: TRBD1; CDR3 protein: CASSDRQGSYEQYF; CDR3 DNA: TGTGCCAGCAGCGACAGACAGGGCTCCTACGAGCAGTACTTC
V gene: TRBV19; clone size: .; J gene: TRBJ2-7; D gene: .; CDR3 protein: CASSPEGLLYEQYF; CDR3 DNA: TGTGCCAGTTCACCAGAGGGTCTACTCTACGAGCAGTACTTC
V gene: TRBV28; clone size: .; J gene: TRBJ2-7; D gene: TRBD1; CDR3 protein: CASSDGTGDYEQYF; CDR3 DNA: TGTGCCAGCAGTGATGGGACAGGGGACTACGAGCAGTACTTC
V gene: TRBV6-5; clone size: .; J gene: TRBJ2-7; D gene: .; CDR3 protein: CASVSYSSYEQYF; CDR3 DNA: TGTGCCAGCGTAAGCTATAGCTCCTACGAGCAGTACTTC
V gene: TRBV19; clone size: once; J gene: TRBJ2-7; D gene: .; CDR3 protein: CASSQQSRQYF; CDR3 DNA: TGTGCCAGTAGTCAACAGTCTCGGCAGTACTTC
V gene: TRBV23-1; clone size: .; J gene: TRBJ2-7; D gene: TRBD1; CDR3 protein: CASSQSGQGTNEQYF; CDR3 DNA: TGCGCCAGCAGTCAATCAGGACAGGGAACCAACGAGCAGTACTTC
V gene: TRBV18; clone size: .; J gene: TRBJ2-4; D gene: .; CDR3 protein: CASSPRGPLAKNIQYF; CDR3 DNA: TGTGCCAGCTCACCAAGAGGGCCCCTAGCCAAAAACATTCAGTACTTC
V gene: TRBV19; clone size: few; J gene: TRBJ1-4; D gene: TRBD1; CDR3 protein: CASSGQAFNEKLFF; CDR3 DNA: TGTGCCAGTAGCGGACAGGCCTTTAATGAAAAACTGTTTTTT